The clone carrying this T cell receptor (beta chain) was observed a single time. Its antigen is as yet unknown. The time point: week 5, during vaccination. With topical imiquimod, each dose of the vaccine consisted of 300 ug of mutant IDH1 20-mer peptide. Measured with immunoSEQ multiplex PCR; TCRdb has only the in-frame clones, and not every one. The sample comprises some 33,000 clones, more than 55% of which are singletons, and 8% to 13% rests with the top ten. The record originates from a study of a mutant IDH1 vaccine in newly diagnosed glioma. This receptor was obtained from a woman aged 18 to 35 with glioma. The specimen was PBMCs, collected from a glioma patient whose treatment included an IDH1 peptide vaccine.

The CDR3 protein is CASSFSGFDRVNSNYGYTF. The CDR3, as DNA: TGTGCCAGCAGCTTTTCTGGCTTTGACAGGGTTAATTCTAACTATGGCTACACCTTC. The chain recombines TRBV7-6 with TRBJ1-2; 7 nucleotides align to TRBD1. The CDR3 has 19 residues. J lost 0 bases, V lost 3 bases, and 16 bases had no gene match. Germline loops: CDR1 SGHVS, CDR2 FNYEAQ. The full variable domain, completed using reference TRBV7-6 and TRBJ1-2, is GAGVSQSPRYKVTKRGQDVALRCDPISGHVSLYWYRQALGQGPEFLTYFNYEAQQDKSGLPNDRFSAERPEGSISTLTIQRTEQRDSAMYRCASSFSGFDRVNSNYGYTFGSGTRLTVV.